This entry lists 9 T cell receptor beta chains sequenced from one sample in a study of tumor and adjacent non-tumor tissue in lung cancer. The template was RNA from unsorted bulk tissue. The normal lung tissue was taken more than 3 cm from the tumor edge. Three rounds of nested PCR, following a modified ARM-PCR protocol, produced the TCRbeta library. TCRdb re-analysed the multiplex PCR reads in MiXCR, keeping a single row per CDR3 protein. The sample holds roughly 75,000 distinct CDR3 sequences, around two thirds seen once. The sequencing input was distant non-tumor lung tissue. The receptors shown here come from a woman between 50 and 59 years old with non-small cell lung cancer.

This clonotype was observed a few times. A junction boundary mismatches the germline segment, possibly from a read error. J is TRBJ2-5 and V is TRBV7-9; no firm D call. This CDR3 region has 14 residues. The V gene's germline CDR1 is SEHNR and CDR2 FQNEAQ (reference sequence). Here the CDR3 reads CVSSFDVGQETQYF. DNA of the CDR3: TGTGTCAGCAGCTTTGACGTCGGACAAGAGACCCAGTACTTC.

The chain is built from TRBV29-1 and TRBJ2-7; D is uncertain. The V gene's germline CDR1 is SQVTM and CDR2 ANQGSEA. V lost 4 bases to trimming and J lost 1 base, with 11 bases between them. The CDR3 runs 13 residues. CDR3 amino acids: CSVVGQKSYEQYF. As DNA, the CDR3 is TGCAGCGTTGTCGGCCAGAAATCCTACGAGCAGTACTTC.

The chain combines TRBV6-1 with TRBJ1-5, with D possibly TRBD1 on 6 matching bases. This CDR3 has 13 residues. Germline V gene data show CDR1 as MNHNS and CDR2 as SASEGT. The CDR3 DNA is TGTGGCAGTGCTAAGTACAGGGATCAGCCCCAGCATTTT. Its protein product is CGSAKYRDQPQHF.

With regard to this clonotype: A much larger clone differs by one base, so this may be a read error. This sequence joins TRBV5-6 and TRBJ2-7; TRBD1 aligns across 7 bases. V lost 5 bases and J lost 3; bases outside the gene matches: 11. CDR3 length equals 15 residues. Germline assignment: CDR1 SGHDT and CDR2 YYEEEE. The CDR3 bases are TGTGCCAGCAGAGACTTCGGGACAGCCTTCTACGAGCAGTACTTC. Translating gives CASRDFGTAFYEQYF.

Turning to this clonotype: A clone one base away is much larger, so this may be a read error. As the CDR3 is not closed by the conserved phenylalanine or tryptophan, this likely results from a read error. V gene TRBV10-3 combines with J gene TRBJ1-1; D might be TRBD1 (6 bases). V was clipped by 5 bases and J by 4 bases, with 17 bases between them. Germline lookup yields CDR1 ENHRY and CDR2 SYGVKD. The CDR3 is made up of 15 amino acids. Written as DNA, the CDR3 is TGTGCCATCAGTCGAGGGTCAGGCAGGGGCACTGAAGCTTTCTCT. Its translation is CAISRGSGRGTEAFS.

As to this clonotype: Possible read error: a much larger clone is one base away. This is likely a read error, given that the CDR3 carries no conserved phenylalanine or tryptophan at its end. The chain is built from TRBV6-6 and TRBJ1-5; D is perhaps TRBD1 (5 bases). Germline assignment: CDR1 MNHNY and CDR2 SVGAGI (reference sequence). This CDR3 region has 14 residues. The V end was cut by 6 bases, the J end by 0 bases, with 9 bases between. The CDR3 region is CASRGETSNQPQHL. As DNA, the CDR3 is TGTGCCAGCAGGGGGGAAACTAGCAATCAGCCCCAGCATCTT.

To note about this clonotype: One junction end does not reproduce the germline sequence, and a read error may be involved. V gene TRBV6-2 or TRBV6-3 combines with J gene TRBJ1-1; no firm D call. This CDR3 is built from 16 residues. Germline loops: CDR1 MNHEY, CDR2 SVGEGT. For the CDR3, the DNA is TGTCCCAGCAGTTACGATTTGGGGTCAGCGAACACTGAAGCTTTCTTT. Residues: CPSSYDLGSANTEAFF.

To note about this clonotype: This CDR3 fails to terminate in the conserved phenylalanine or tryptophan, so it likely reflects a read error. The chain recombines TRBV6-6 with TRBJ2-7; TRBD1 aligns across 7 bases. Germline lookup yields CDR1 MNHNY and CDR2 SVGAGI (reference sequence). The CDR3 totals 13 residues. Losses at the gene ends were 5 bases for V and 6 bases for J; bases not matched to a gene: 7. The chain's CDR3 is CASSIRQGCEQYL. CDR3 bases: TGTGCCAGCAGTATAAGACAGGGCTGCGAGCAGTACTTA.

About this clonotype: It may be a read error: a sequence one base away is much more abundant. The chain joins TRBV4-3 to TRBJ2-5, with D unclear. The germline V and J ends were trimmed by 5 bases and 5 bases, with 12 bases remaining between them. Germline V gives CDR1 LGHNA, CDR2 YSLEER. CDR3 length: 13 residues. As DNA, the CDR3 is TGCGCCAGCAGCGAGAACCTAGGGGAGACCCAGTACTTC. This translates into CASSENLGETQYF.